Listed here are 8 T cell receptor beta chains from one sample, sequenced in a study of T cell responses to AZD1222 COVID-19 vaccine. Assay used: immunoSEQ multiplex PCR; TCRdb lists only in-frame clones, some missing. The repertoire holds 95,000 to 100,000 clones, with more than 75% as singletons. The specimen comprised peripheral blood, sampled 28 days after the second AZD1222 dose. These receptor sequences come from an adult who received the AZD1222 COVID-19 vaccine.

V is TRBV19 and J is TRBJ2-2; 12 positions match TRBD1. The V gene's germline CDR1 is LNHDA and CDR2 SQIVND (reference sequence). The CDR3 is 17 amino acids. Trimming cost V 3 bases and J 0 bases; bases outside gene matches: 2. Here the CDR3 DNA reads TGTGCCAGTAGTATCGGGACAGGGGGCGCGAACACCGGGGAGCTGTTTTTT. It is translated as CASSIGTGGANTGELFF.

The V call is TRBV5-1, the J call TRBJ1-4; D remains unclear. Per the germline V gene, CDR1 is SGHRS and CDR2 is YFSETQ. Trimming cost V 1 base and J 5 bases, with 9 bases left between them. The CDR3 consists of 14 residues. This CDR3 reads CASSLLGLNEKLFF. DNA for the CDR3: TGCGCCAGCAGCTTGCTAGGTTTAAATGAAAAACTGTTTTTT.

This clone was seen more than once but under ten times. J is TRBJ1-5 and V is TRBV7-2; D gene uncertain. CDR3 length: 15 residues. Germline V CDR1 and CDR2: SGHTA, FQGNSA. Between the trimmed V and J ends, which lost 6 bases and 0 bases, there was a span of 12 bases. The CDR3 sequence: CASSPSTHSNQPQHF. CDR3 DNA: TGTGCCAGCAGTCCATCGACCCATAGCAATCAGCCCCAGCATTTT.

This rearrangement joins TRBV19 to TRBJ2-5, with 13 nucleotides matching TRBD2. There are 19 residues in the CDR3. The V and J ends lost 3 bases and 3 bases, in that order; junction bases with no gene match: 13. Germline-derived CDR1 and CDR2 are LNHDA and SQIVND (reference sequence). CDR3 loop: CASSMARLAGGNGKETQYF. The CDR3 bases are TGTGCCAGTAGTATGGCTCGACTAGCGGGAGGCAATGGGAAAGAGACCCAGTACTTC.

The CDR3 bases are TGTGCCAGCAGTGTAATGGGGGGTGGGGGAAACATTCAGTACTTC. This translates into CASSVMGGGGNIQYF. V gene TRBV27 combines with J gene TRBJ2-4, with D tentatively TRBD2 (6 bases). Germline values: CDR1 MNHEY, CDR2 SMNVEV (reference sequence). This CDR3 is built from 15 residues. With 5 bases removed from V and 6 bases from J, the gap between germline ends came to 17 bases.

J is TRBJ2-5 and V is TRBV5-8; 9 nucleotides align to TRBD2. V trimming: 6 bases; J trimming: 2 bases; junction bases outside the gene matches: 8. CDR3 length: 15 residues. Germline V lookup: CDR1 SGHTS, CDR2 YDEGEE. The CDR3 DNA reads TGTGCCAGCAACACCTTTGCGGGGGGGCAAGAGACCCAGTACTTC. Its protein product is CASNTFAGGQETQYF.

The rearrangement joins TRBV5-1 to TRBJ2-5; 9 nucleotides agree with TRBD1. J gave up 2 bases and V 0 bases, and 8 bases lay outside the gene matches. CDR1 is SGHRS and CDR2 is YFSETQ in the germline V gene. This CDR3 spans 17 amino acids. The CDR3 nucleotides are TGCGCCAGCAGCTTGGTTGGGACAGGGTTTGGGCAAGAGACCCAGTACTTC. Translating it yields CASSLVGTGFGQETQYF.

The CDR3 DNA follows: TGCGCCAGCAGCACGGGACAGCCGCCGGATAAAGCTTTCTTT. It codes for CASSTGQPPDKAFF. The V gene is TRBV5-1, the J gene TRBJ1-1, with 7 nucleotides matching TRBD1. With V trimmed by 4 bases and J by 9 bases, 12 bases remained unmatched. The CDR3 totals 14 residues. Per germline, CDR1 SGHRS and CDR2 YFSETQ.